A selection of T cell receptor beta chains follows, all from one sample in a study of identical twins. TCRdb re-analysed the 5' RACE reads in MiXCR, keeping a single row per CDR3 protein. The sample shows 420,000 or so distinct CDR3 sequences, 18% of them seen only once. Specimen: naive T cells sorted from blood. These receptors were obtained from a man aged 45 to 65 in good health. Both conserved end residues are part of each CDR3. Fields, in order: CDR3 protein, V gene, J gene.

CDR3: CASSASGEYNEQFF
V: TRBV9
J: TRBJ2-1

CDR3: CASSLPENEQFF
V: TRBV5-1
J: TRBJ2-1

CDR3: CASSLVYANNEQFF
V: TRBV5-1
J: TRBJ2-1

CDR3: CASSPEGSGANVLTF
V: TRBV5-5
J: TRBJ2-6

CDR3: CASSLGGSWNQPQHF
V: TRBV12-3/TRBV12-4
J: TRBJ1-5

CDR3: CSVGSSGTYNEQLF
V: TRBV29-1
J: TRBJ2-1

CDR3: CASSYNVRTGNAEQFF
V: TRBV6-2/TRBV6-3
J: TRBJ2-1

CDR3: CSASFTDTQYF
V: TRBV29-1
J: TRBJ2-3

CDR3: CASSQVVAGSKYEQFF
V: TRBV14
J: TRBJ2-1

CDR3: CASSILAGSYNEQFF
V: TRBV12-3/TRBV12-4
J: TRBJ2-1

CDR3: CASSLVRSLQYNEQFF
V: TRBV7-2
J: TRBJ2-1

CDR3: CASSQEVKTNYGYTF
V: TRBV4-3
J: TRBJ1-2

CDR3: CASRPAPGLAGEGEQFF
V: TRBV6-2/TRBV6-3
J: TRBJ2-1

CDR3: CASRGTSHTQYF
V: TRBV6-5
J: TRBJ2-3

CDR3: CASSLISGPLNYEQYF
V: TRBV18
J: TRBJ2-7

CDR3: CASSQALGRQETQYF
V: TRBV14
J: TRBJ2-5

CDR3: CSAATSGRVETQYF
V: TRBV20-1
J: TRBJ2-5

CDR3: CSVETEPNTGELFF
V: TRBV29-1
J: TRBJ2-2

CDR3: CASSGQGTDEQFF
V: TRBV7-9
J: TRBJ2-1

CDR3: CSAKQGSNYGYTF
V: TRBV20-1
J: TRBJ1-2

CDR3: CASSLAGSGGEQYF
V: TRBV7-6
J: TRBJ2-7

CDR3: CASSPNLGTGTGEQYF
V: TRBV7-9
J: TRBJ2-7

CDR3: CASSLVVAGEETQYF
V: TRBV7-9
J: TRBJ2-5

CDR3: CATERTGGGEQYF
V: TRBV10-3
J: TRBJ2-7

CDR3: CASSVWGDYNEQFF
V: TRBV11-2
J: TRBJ2-1

CDR3: CSADRQGGEQFF
V: TRBV20-1
J: TRBJ2-1

CDR3: CASSLVGARELFF
V: TRBV7-2
J: TRBJ2-2

CDR3: CASSASGTALNEQFF
V: TRBV19
J: TRBJ2-1

CDR3: CASRSTITEQFF
V: TRBV7-9
J: TRBJ2-1

CDR3: CASSFSRLEQFF
V: TRBV12-3/TRBV12-4
J: TRBJ2-1

CDR3: CASSSGSPPKSSYNEQFF
V: TRBV11-1
J: TRBJ2-1

CDR3: CASSFQLRTTFTDTQYF
V: TRBV5-6
J: TRBJ2-3

CDR3: CASSRQGRDTEAFF
V: TRBV18
J: TRBJ1-1

CDR3: CASSEGSPYNEQFF
V: TRBV2
J: TRBJ2-1

CDR3: CSARGATDYGYTF
V: TRBV20-1
J: TRBJ1-2

CDR3: CASSLRSGANYEQYF
V: TRBV5-1
J: TRBJ2-7